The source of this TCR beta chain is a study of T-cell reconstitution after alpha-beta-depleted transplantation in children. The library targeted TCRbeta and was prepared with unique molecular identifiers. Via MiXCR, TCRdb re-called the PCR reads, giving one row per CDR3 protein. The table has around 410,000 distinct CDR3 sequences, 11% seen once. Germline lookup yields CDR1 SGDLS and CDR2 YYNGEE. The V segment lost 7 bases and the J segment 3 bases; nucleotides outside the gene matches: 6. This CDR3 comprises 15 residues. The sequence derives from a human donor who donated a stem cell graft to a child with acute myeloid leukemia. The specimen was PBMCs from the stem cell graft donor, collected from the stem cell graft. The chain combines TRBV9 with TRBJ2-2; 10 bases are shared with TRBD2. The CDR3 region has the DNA TGTGCCAGCGGCCCAGGACTAGCGGACACCGGGGAGCTGTTTTTT. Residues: CASGPGLADTGELFF.